A single sample gave rise to the 32 T cell receptor beta chains below, sequenced in a study of T cells after yellow fever vaccination. Using its own MiXCR run on the 5' RACE reads, TCRdb lists one record per CDR3 protein. The sample contains around 500,000 distinct CDR3 sequences, just over 20% of which appear only once. Sequences were derived from PBMCs, sampled 21 days after the first yellow fever vaccination. The receptors originated from a man aged 18 to 29 who received the YFV17D yellow fever vaccine.

In its sample, this clonotype was seen a few times. The chain joins TRBV6-2 or TRBV6-3 to TRBJ1-3; unclear D gene. The CDR3 loop spans 14 amino acids. V was cut by 7 bases and J by 0 bases, with 10 bases left in between. Germline-derived CDR1 and CDR2 are MNHEY and SVGEGT. CDR3 in amino acids: CASTSTRSGNTIYF. The CDR3 DNA reads as TGTGCCAGCACTTCTACGCGCTCTGGAAACACCATATATTTT.

The rearrangement uses TRBV7-9 and TRBJ1-4; D unclear. Germline CDR1 SEHNR, CDR2 FQNEAQ (reference sequence). The CDR3 is 16 amino acids. With 6 bases removed from V and 0 bases from J, the gap between germline ends came to 14 bases. The CDR3 region is CASRWAPYPTNEKLFF. The CDR3 DNA sequence: TGTGCCAGCAGATGGGCCCCCTACCCAACTAATGAAAAACTGTTTTTT.

The sample holds a few counts of this clonotype. As DNA, the CDR3 is TGTGCCAGCAGCCTGACTAGCGGGGGGGCCGTGGAGACCCAGTACTTC. As protein: CASSLTSGGAVETQYF. This chain joins TRBV9 and TRBJ2-5; 14 bases are shared with TRBD2. V lost 4 bases and J lost 5; bases outside the gene matches: 7. The length of the CDR3 is 16 residues. Germline loops: CDR1 SGDLS, CDR2 YYNGEE.

The chain joins TRBV20-1 to TRBJ2-7, with D possibly matching TRBD1 (5 bases). V lost 1 base to trimming and J lost 3 bases, with 13 bases between them. Per germline, CDR1 DFQATT and CDR2 SNEGSKA (reference sequence). CDR3 length: 14 amino acids. CDR3 region: CSARARAPGYEQYV. The CDR3 nucleotides are TGCAGTGCTAGAGCCAGGGCCCCGGGCTACGAGCAGTACGTC.

The chain couples TRBV2 to TRBJ2-7, with 7 nucleotides matching TRBD1. V trimming: 3 bases; J trimming: 3 bases; junction bases outside the gene matches: 5. The CDR3 has 14 residues. Germline loops: CDR1 SNHLY, CDR2 FYNNEI. The CDR3 nucleotides read TGTGCCAGCAGTGATCCAGGGGGTATCTACGAGCAGTACTTC. It codes for CASSDPGGIYEQYF.

The V and J genes are TRBV20-1 and TRBJ1-6, with 7 bases matching TRBD1. Germline loops: CDR1 DFQATT, CDR2 SNEGSKA (reference sequence). The CDR3 has 14 residues. Losses at the gene ends were 5 bases for V and 9 bases for J; bases not matched to a gene: 10. For the CDR3, the DNA is TGCAGTGCTTCTAGACAGGGCGATAGTTCACCCCTCCACTTT. This codes for CSASRQGDSSPLHF.

The rearrangement links TRBV7-2 to TRBJ1-2; D is uncertain. This CDR3 is built from 14 residues. The germline gives CDR1 SGHTA, CDR2 FQGNSA. Trimming removed 0 bases from V and 8 bases from J, with 13 bases in between. The CDR3 is CASSLAGMSGGYTF. The CDR3 DNA follows: TGTGCCAGCAGCTTAGCAGGGATGTCGGGAGGCTACACCTTC.

This clonotype was counted only a few times. This chain links TRBV15 with TRBJ1-3, with 7 bases fitting TRBD1. Per germline, CDR1 LNHNV and CDR2 YYDKDF (reference sequence). The CDR3 loop spans 15 amino acids. With V trimmed by 11 bases and J by 2 bases, 12 bases remained unmatched. This chain's CDR3 is CASSTDRVTGNTIYF. The CDR3 DNA is TGTGCCTCCTCCACCGACAGGGTAACTGGAAACACCATATATTTT.

This clonotype has only a few counts. Here the CDR3 DNA reads TGTGCCAGCAGGTCAGAGGGGGGCAATGAGCAGTTCTTC. It codes for CASRSEGGNEQFF. The chain links TRBV12-3 or TRBV12-4 to TRBJ2-1; D possibly matches TRBD1 or TRBD2 (6 bases each). V was clipped by 6 bases and J by 6 bases, with 12 bases between them. This CDR3 is built from 13 residues.

This clonotype has just one count. This chain uses TRBV12-3 or TRBV12-4 with TRBJ2-2; D is ambiguous. The CDR3 covers 14 residues. V lost 3 bases and J lost 2, with 7 bases in between. In nucleotides, the CDR3 is TGTGCCAGCAGTTTTGAGCATAACACCGGGGAGCTGTTTTTT. This codes for CASSFEHNTGELFF.

The genes are TRBV29-1 and TRBJ2-7; a possible D gene is TRBD1 (6 bases). Germline V CDR1 and CDR2: SQVTM, ANQGSEA. This CDR3 contains 14 residues. Trimming shortened V by 6 bases and J by 3 bases, and 18 bases separated the two germline ends. CDR3 in amino acids: CSVDFRQARYEQYV. As DNA, the CDR3 is TGCAGCGTAGATTTCCGACAGGCTCGCTACGAGCAGTACGTC.

This clonotype was seen just once. The chain joins TRBV5-6 to TRBJ1-2; D uncertain. Trimming removed 8 bases from V and 4 bases from J, with 18 bases in between. The germline V gene has CDR1 SGHDT and CDR2 YYEEEE. The CDR3 sequence is 14 residues long. The CDR3 protein is CARGPGLLCYGYTF. DNA of the CDR3: TGTGCCAGGGGCCCCGGGCTCCTCTGCTATGGCTACACCTTC.

This clonotype was counted a few times. The chain is built from TRBV5-1 and TRBJ1-1; 7 nucleotides line up with TRBD1. The CDR3 totals 17 residues. The V segment lost 4 bases and the J segment 3 bases; nucleotides outside the gene matches: 15. Germline V gene lookup returns CDR1 SGHRS and CDR2 YFSETQ. The CDR3 bases are TGCGCCAGCAGCCGCGGCACAGGGGAATCCCCTTACACTGAAGCTTTCTTT. As protein: CASSRGTGESPYTEAFF.

V usage is TRBV7-2 and J usage is TRBJ2-4, with 9 bases aligning to TRBD2. The CDR3 sequence is 14 residues long. V shed 1 base, J shed 7 bases, and the junction held 2 bases outside the gene matches. Germline CDR1 and CDR2: SGHTA and FQGNSA. The CDR3, as DNA: TGTGCCAGCAGCTTAGTAGCGGGGGTGAACATTCAGTACTTC. As protein: CASSLVAGVNIQYF.

This clonotype was seen only a few times. In nucleotides, the CDR3 is TGCGCCAGCAGCGGACCGGACCTGAACACTGAAGCTTTCTTT. This codes for CASSGPDLNTEAFF. The rearrangement joins TRBV5-1 to TRBJ1-1, with D unclear. CDR1 is SGHRS and CDR2 is YFSETQ in the germline V gene. The CDR3 runs to 14 residues. V lost 4 bases to trimming and J lost 0 bases, with 10 bases between them. Full variable domain (outside the CDR3, taken from reference TRBV5-1 and TRBJ1-1): KAGVTQTPRYLIKTRGQQVTLSCSPISGHRSVSWYQQTPGQGLQFLFEYFSETQRNKGNFPGRFSGRQFSNSRSEMNVSTLELGDSALYLCASSGPDLNTEAFFGQGTRLTVV.

This clonotype showed up just a few times. This sequence joins TRBV28 and TRBJ1-5; a possible D gene is TRBD1 (6 bases). Germline CDR1 and CDR2: MDHEN and SYDVKM. This CDR3 is built from 15 residues. The V gene lost 6 bases and the J gene lost 6 bases, with 18 bases spanning the gap. As DNA, the CDR3 is TGTGCCAGCAGACGAATTGCCGGACAGATTCAGCCCCAGCATTTT. This gives the protein CASRRIAGQIQPQHF.

The chain couples TRBV3-1 to TRBJ2-7, with D possibly matching TRBD2 (5 bases). V was trimmed by 2 bases and J by 5 bases, leaving 13 bases between them. Looked up from germline, CDR1 is LGHDT and CDR2 is YNNKEL (reference sequence). The CDR3 length is 14 residues. Written as DNA, the CDR3 is TGTGCCAGCAGCCAACCGGGATCGAACGACGAGCAGTACTTC. It specifies CASSQPGSNDEQYF.

The rearrangement joins TRBV18 to TRBJ2-3; 8 bases are a match to TRBD2. CDR3 length equals 17 residues. V shed 2 bases, J shed 1 base, and the junction held 8 bases outside the gene matches. Germline CDR1 KGHSH, CDR2 LQKENI. The CDR3 loop reads CASSPNQRGRRTDTQYF. CDR3 sequence (DNA): TGTGCCAGCTCACCAAACCAGCGGGGGCGCCGCACAGATACGCAGTATTTT.

A few counts support this clonotype. The chain uses TRBV7-3 and TRBJ2-1; TRBD2 matches 9 bases. There are 15 residues in the CDR3. Germline-derived CDR1 and CDR2 are SGHTA and FQGTGA. V lost 2 bases, J lost 7 bases, and 6 bases stayed unmatched. CDR3 DNA: TGTGCCAGCAGCTTACTAGCGGGGCCCCCTAATGAGCAGTTCTTC. Its translation: CASSLLAGPPNEQFF.

The chain combines TRBV10-2 with TRBJ2-5, with D unclear. The length of the CDR3 is 13 residues. V lost 3 bases and J lost 10, with 15 bases in between. Germline loops: CDR1 WSHSY, CDR2 SAAADI. The CDR3 spells CASSDASPVNQYF. The CDR3 DNA reads TGCGCCAGCAGTGACGCCAGCCCGGTGAACCAGTACTTC.

This clonotype appeared a few times. The chain is built from TRBV7-9 and TRBJ1-2; D ambiguous. With 1 base removed from V and 5 bases from J, the gap between germline ends came to 5 bases. Germline V gene sequence: CDR1 SEHNR, CDR2 FQNEAQ (reference sequence). The CDR3 loop spans 12 amino acids. The CDR3 is CASSLDDYGYTF. The CDR3 coding sequence is TGTGCCAGCAGCTTAGACGATTATGGCTACACCTTC.

The chain is built from TRBV7-8 and TRBJ2-1; TRBD2 agrees at 13 bases. Germline V gives CDR1 SGHVS, CDR2 FQNEAQ. V lost 0 bases, J lost 6 bases, and 5 bases stayed unmatched. This CDR3 contains 17 residues. CDR3 nucleotide sequence: TGTGCCAGCAGCTTAGCGAGGACTAGCGGGGGCCGCAATGAGCAGTTCTTC. Protein product: CASSLARTSGGRNEQFF.

The chain combines TRBV6-5 with TRBJ2-5, with TRBD2 matching 7 bases. Unmatched junction bases numbered 7, after V lost 8 bases and J lost 1 base. The CDR3 contains 14 residues. CDR1 and CDR2 from the germline V gene are MNHEY and SVGAGI. The CDR3 spells CASVRGGSQETQYF. CDR3 nucleotides: TGTGCCAGCGTTCGCGGGGGAAGCCAAGAGACCCAGTACTTC.

The chain is built from TRBV24-1 and TRBJ2-3; 8 bases are shared with TRBD2. This CDR3 contains 17 residues. Germline V CDR1 and CDR2: KGHDR, SFDVKD. The V gene end was trimmed by 1 base and the J gene end by 0 bases; junction bases not matched to a gene: 5. The CDR3 nucleotides read TGTGCCACCAGTGATTTAGTGGCGGGGGGTAGCACAGATACGCAGTATTTT. Translated: CATSDLVAGGSTDTQYF.

This clonotype was observed a few times. The chain uses TRBV24-1 and TRBJ2-2; no firm D call. V was pared by 5 bases and J by 0 bases, with 9 bases between. The CDR3 consists of 15 residues. The germline gives CDR1 KGHDR, CDR2 SFDVKD. Written as DNA, the CDR3 is TGTGCCACCAGTGGCCGGGCGCCGAACACCGGGGAGCTGTTTTTT. Its protein product is CATSGRAPNTGELFF.

This clonotype was observed a few times. The chain employs TRBV7-3 and TRBJ2-1; TRBD2 matches 8 bases. The CDR3 length is 14 residues. Trimming took 3 bases from V and 5 from J; bases not matched to a gene: 3. CDR1 and CDR2 (germline): SGHTA, FQGTGA. The CDR3 region is CASSFTSGNNEQFF. The DNA for the CDR3 is TGTGCCAGCAGCTTTACTAGCGGTAACAATGAGCAGTTCTTC.

The V and J genes are TRBV7-6 and TRBJ2-3, with D unresolved. This CDR3 is built from 13 residues. Per the germline V gene, CDR1 is SGHVS and CDR2 is FNYEAQ. The V gene lost 3 bases and the J gene lost 6 bases, with 10 bases spanning the gap. CDR3 amino acids: CASSLDPGDTQYF. The CDR3 coding sequence is TGTGCCAGCAGCTTGGACCCCGGGGATACGCAGTATTTT.

V usage is TRBV6-1 and J usage is TRBJ2-1; the match to TRBD1 covers 7 bases. Per the germline V gene, CDR1 is MNHNS and CDR2 is SASEGT. The CDR3 spans 14 residues. The V and J ends lost 7 bases and 0 bases, in that order; junction bases with no gene match: 3. The CDR3 sequence: CASKTGVSYNEQFF. The CDR3, as DNA: TGTGCCAGCAAAACAGGGGTCTCCTACAATGAGCAGTTCTTC.

This clonotype was picked up many times. The chain links TRBV12-3 or TRBV12-4 to TRBJ1-1, with D unresolved. The length of the CDR3 is 15 residues. V was cut by 3 bases and J by 0 bases, with 11 bases left in between. The CDR3 DNA sequence: TGTGCCAGCAGTTTGACACTAATCATGAACACTGAAGCTTTCTTT. Protein sequence: CASSLTLIMNTEAFF.

This clonotype appeared a few times. The gene calls are TRBV3-1 and TRBJ1-2; 7 positions match TRBD1. The CDR3 covers 15 residues. Germline V gene data show CDR1 as LGHDT and CDR2 as YNNKEL (reference sequence). Losses at the gene ends were 7 bases for V and 4 bases for J; bases not matched to a gene: 12. CDR3: CASNLGQQFPYGYTF. Written as DNA, the CDR3 is TGTGCCAGCAACTTGGGACAGCAATTTCCCTATGGCTACACCTTC.

This clonotype was counted between two and nine times. The J gene is TRBJ2-4, the V gene TRBV21-1; the table's D gene call, TRBD1, was not cross checked with the DNA. TRBV21-1 is a recognized pseudogene. There are 11 residues in the CDR3. In DNA, the CDR3 is TGTGCCAGCAGCCCCCTAGCGACCCGGGGCTTC. Amino acid sequence: CASSPLATRGF.

V gene TRBV20-1 combines with J gene TRBJ1-1; no clear D gene. CDR3 length: 13 residues. V gave up 0 bases and J gave up 3 bases, with 8 bases separating them. CDR1 is DFQATT and CDR2 is SNEGSKA in the germline V gene (reference sequence). CDR3 residues: CSARDIADTEAFF. In nucleotides, the CDR3 is TGCAGTGCTAGAGATATTGCAGACACTGAAGCTTTCTTT.